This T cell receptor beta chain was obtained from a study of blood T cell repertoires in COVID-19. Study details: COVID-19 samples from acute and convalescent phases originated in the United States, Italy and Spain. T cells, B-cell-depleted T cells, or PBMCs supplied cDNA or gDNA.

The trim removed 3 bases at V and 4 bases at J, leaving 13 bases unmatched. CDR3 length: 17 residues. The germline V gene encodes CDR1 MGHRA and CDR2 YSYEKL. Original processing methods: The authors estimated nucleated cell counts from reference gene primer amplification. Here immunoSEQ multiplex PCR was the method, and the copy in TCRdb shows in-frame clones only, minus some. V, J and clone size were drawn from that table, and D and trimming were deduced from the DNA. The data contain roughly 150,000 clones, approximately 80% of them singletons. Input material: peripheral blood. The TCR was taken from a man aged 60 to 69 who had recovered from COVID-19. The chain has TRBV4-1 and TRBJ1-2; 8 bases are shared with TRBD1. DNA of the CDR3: TGCGCCAGCAGCCAGGATGAGATCGGGGGACAGGTCTATGGCTACACCTTC. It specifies CASSQDEIGGQVYGYTF.